This T cell receptor beta chain derives from a study of early T cells in non-severe SARS-CoV-2 infection. The germline V gene has CDR1 MNHNY and CDR2 SVGAGI (reference sequence). The J segment lost 2 bases and the V segment lost 5 bases, leaving 2 bases of the junction unmatched. The CDR3 loop spans 15 amino acids. Attached unique molecular identifiers marked individual cDNA molecules. TCRdb reprocessed the 5' RACE reads via MiXCR and lists one record per CDR3 protein. Of tens of thousands of distinct CDR3 sequences detected, less than 15% appear once; the ten largest clones hold about 8.6%. This clonotype was seen repeatedly, ten times or more.

The chain is built from TRBV6-6 and TRBJ2-1, with TRBD2 identical over 11 bases. The receptor was derived from an adult who was a healthcare worker with PCR-confirmed SARS-CoV-2 infection or an uninfected control (not recorded which). Sequencing was carried out using whole blood. The DNA of the CDR3 is TGTGCCAGCAGTCAGACTAGCGGGACCTACAATGAGCAGTTCTTC. It codes for CASSQTSGTYNEQFF.